This T cell receptor (beta chain) was sequenced in a study of blood T cell repertoires in COVID-19. Study as a whole: T cells, B-cell-depleted T cells, or PBMCs provided the cDNA or gDNA that served as material.

Per the original methods: Using reference gene primer amplification, nucleated cell counts were estimated. Using immunoSEQ multiplex PCR, the repertoire was profiled, and TCRdb retains in-frame clones only, with some absent. Clonal size and the V and J genes are those of that table, whereas D and trimming came from the DNA. The table records fewer than 350,000 clones, roughly 89% of them present only once. Trimming at V came to 6 bases and at J to 0 bases, leaving 1 base not matched to a gene. The CDR3 length is 13 residues. Germline V CDR1 and CDR2: SGHAT, FQNNGV. Enrolment of Seattle patients took place during active infection, and they were followed longitudinally.

This TCR derives from a woman aged 55-69 years with COVID-19, enrolled during active disease. What was sequenced was peripheral blood. V gene TRBV11-2 combines with J gene TRBJ2-7, with 8 bases lining up with TRBD2. The CDR3 is CASSRGGSYEQYF. In DNA form, the CDR3 reads TGTGCCAGCAGTCGGGGGGGCTCCTACGAGCAGTACTTC.